Following are 24 T cell receptor beta chains from one sample sequenced in a study of blood T cell repertoires in COVID-19 (dated by TCRdb to the early 2020s). The receptor library was made with the immunoSEQ multiplex PCR assay. TCRdb carries this immuneACCESS record with in-frame sequences only. Its versions omit some clonotypes, under half of them owing to an unresolved V gene in the studies checked, with the rest unexplained. The sample records approximately 200,000 clones, approximately 81% of which are singletons. 5.1% of the sample is in the top ten clones. Input material: peripheral blood. The receptors derive from a woman aged 55 to 70 who had recovered from COVID-19.

The chain couples TRBV6-5 to TRBJ2-5, with D maybe TRBD2 (5 bases). The CDR3 is 12 residues long. Germline lookup yields CDR1 MNHEY and CDR2 SVGAGI. The V and J ends lost 7 bases and 4 bases respectively, with 10 bases between them. CDR3 sequence reads: CASTGVGETQYF. The CDR3 DNA sequence: TGTGCCAGCACCGGGGTGGGAGAGACCCAGTACTTC.

J is TRBJ2-2 and V is TRBV5-1; D gene uncertain. This CDR3 is 15 amino acids long. CDR1 is SGHRS and CDR2 is YFSETQ in the germline V gene. The germline V and J ends were trimmed by 5 bases and 5 bases, with 16 bases remaining between them. This CDR3 is CASREGGLETGELFF. CDR3 coding DNA: TGCGCCAGCAGAGAAGGCGGTCTAGAGACCGGGGAGCTGTTTTTT.

This chain joins TRBV15 and TRBJ2-7, with D perhaps matching TRBD1 (5 bases). Trimming cost V 0 bases and J 5 bases, with 8 bases left between them. This CDR3 spans 13 amino acids. Germline V CDR1 and CDR2: LNHNV, YYDKDF (reference sequence). Here the CDR3 DNA reads TGTGCCACCAGCAGAGACAGGGTTAACGAGCAGTACTTC. Translating it yields CATSRDRVNEQYF.

This clone was recorded once. The chain joins TRBV10-3 to TRBJ2-1; 7 bases are shared with TRBD1. Germline CDR1 reads ENHRY; CDR2 reads SYGVKD. The CDR3 is 13 amino acids. V lost 4 bases, J lost 8 bases, and 5 bases stayed unmatched. The CDR3, as DNA: TGTGCCATCAGTGGGAGAGGGGGCGATGAGCAGTTCTTC. Its protein is CAISGRGGDEQFF.

J is TRBJ1-4 and V is TRBV9, with 8 positions matching TRBD1. The CDR3 is made up of 15 amino acids. Germline CDR1 and CDR2: SGDLS and YYNGEE. Losses at the gene ends were 3 bases for V and 3 bases for J; bases not matched to a gene: 4. For the CDR3, the DNA is TGTGCCAGCAGCGGGGGACAGGCGGCTAATGAAAAACTGTTTTTT. It codes for CASSGGQAANEKLFF.

V is TRBV7-4 and J is TRBJ1-3; D is perhaps TRBD1 (5 bases). This CDR3 comprises 15 residues. V lost 1 base and J 2 bases, leaving 9 bases between the germline ends. Germline V lookup: CDR1 SGHVT, CDR2 SQSDAQ. CDR3 DNA sequence: TGTGCCAGCAGCTTAGAGGGGCACGCTGGAAACACCATATATTTT. It is translated as CASSLEGHAGNTIYF.

This rearrangement joins TRBV11-2 to TRBJ1-5; D is undetermined. There are 13 residues in the CDR3. Germline CDR1 is SGHAT and CDR2 is FQNNGV. The V gene lost 5 bases and the J gene lost 7 bases, with 12 bases spanning the gap. The CDR3 sequence is CASSAGVVQPQHF. CDR3 nucleotide sequence: TGTGCCAGCAGCGCCGGGGTGGTGCAGCCCCAGCATTTT.

The chain links TRBV6-5 to TRBJ2-7, with D unresolved. This CDR3 comprises 11 residues. CDR1 and CDR2 (germline): MNHEY, SVGAGI. The germline V and J ends were trimmed by 6 bases and 5 bases, with 8 bases remaining between them. The DNA of the CDR3 is TGTGCCAGCAGATTCCCCAACGAGCAGTACTTC. It encodes CASRFPNEQYF.

This chain uses TRBV23-1 with TRBJ2-2, with D unresolved. TRBV23-1 is flagged as an ORF with uncertain function. The germline V and J ends were trimmed by 1 base and 5 bases, with 8 bases remaining between them. There are 14 residues in the CDR3. This chain's CDR3 is CASSQYRGTGELFF. The DNA for the CDR3 is TGCGCCAGCAGTCAATATAGAGGAACCGGGGAGCTGTTTTTT.

This chain links TRBV30 with TRBJ1-2, with 7 bases fitting TRBD1. CDR3 length: 13 residues. Germline CDR1 GTSNPN, CDR2 SVGIG (reference sequence). Unmatched junction bases numbered 8, after V lost 3 bases and J lost 7 bases. CDR3 DNA: TGTGCCTGGAGGGGGAAACAGGGGAGTGGCTACACCTTC. Encoded protein: CAWRGKQGSGYTF.

CDR3 residues: CASRITSYSSYEQYF. The DNA of the CDR3 is TGTGCCAGTAGGATTACTAGCTATAGCTCCTACGAGCAGTACTTC. This chain uses TRBV19 with TRBJ2-7; a possible D gene is TRBD2 (6 bases). From germline, CDR1 is LNHDA and CDR2 SQIVND (reference sequence). V was cut by 6 bases and J by 0 bases, with 15 bases left in between. This CDR3 has 15 amino acids.

The chain has TRBV7-3 and TRBJ2-7; 10 bases match TRBD1. The germline gives CDR1 SGHTA, CDR2 FQGTGA. The CDR3 extends over 13 amino acids. Trimming took 3 bases from V and 5 from J; bases not matched to a gene: 1. CDR3 in DNA: TGTGCCAGCAGCTTGGACAGGGGGGACGAGCAGTACTTC. Translated, it gives CASSLDRGDEQYF.

J is TRBJ1-5 and V is TRBV19; D may be TRBD1 (6 bases). This CDR3 is built from 14 residues. Germline V gene data show CDR1 as LNHDA and CDR2 as SQIVND (reference sequence). Trimming removed 7 bases from V and 5 bases from J, with 15 bases in between. DNA of the CDR3: TGTGCCAGTACGGAACAGGGTACGGATCAGCCCCAGCATTTT. Translated: CASTEQGTDQPQHF.

The genes are TRBV3-1 (or the pseudogene TRBV3-2) and TRBJ1-5; D gene ambiguous. The germline V gene has CDR1 LGHDT and CDR2 YNNKEL (reference sequence). The CDR3 loop spans 13 amino acids. V lost 3 bases and J 3 bases, leaving 6 bases between the germline ends. CDR3 sequence: CASSHTDNQPQHF. The CDR3 DNA sequence: TGTGCCAGCAGCCACACAGACAATCAGCCCCAGCATTTT.

The chain links TRBV18 to TRBJ1-2; 9 nucleotides agree with TRBD1. From germline, CDR1 is KGHSH and CDR2 LQKENI. The junction had 3 bases not matched to a gene; V was cut back by 3 bases and J by 4 bases. This CDR3 region has 14 residues. DNA for the CDR3: TGTGCCAGCTCACCCCCGACAGGGGGCTATGGCTACACCTTC. It yields the protein CASSPPTGGYGYTF.

In nucleotides, the CDR3 is TGTGCCACCAGCACGGACAGAATAAAGCCTGAAGCTTTCTTT. Its translation is CATSTDRIKPEAFF. J is TRBJ1-1 and V is TRBV15; TRBD1 is a possible D gene (6 bases). Trimming left V 4 bases short and J 6 bases short, with 15 bases between. The germline V gene has CDR1 LNHNV and CDR2 YYDKDF (reference sequence). This CDR3 is 14 amino acids long.

The rearrangement joins TRBV5-1 to TRBJ2-7; TRBD1 might be the D (6 bases). V was pared by 3 bases and J by 6 bases, with 16 bases between. Per the germline V gene, CDR1 is SGHRS and CDR2 is YFSETQ. This CDR3 is built from 14 residues. The DNA for the CDR3 is TGCGCCAGCAGCTCCGAACAGGGAGTGGTCGAGCAGTACTTC. Amino acids: CASSSEQGVVEQYF.

CDR3 amino acids: CASRESRAYNEQFF. CDR3 sequence (DNA): TGCGCCAGCAGGGAGTCTAGAGCGTACAATGAGCAGTTCTTC. V is TRBV4-3 and J is TRBJ2-1; D remains ambiguous. V was trimmed by 6 bases and J by 4 bases, leaving 13 bases between them. Per germline, CDR1 LGHNA and CDR2 YSLEER. The CDR3 is made up of 14 amino acids.

This clone was observed a few times. V is TRBV24-1 and J is TRBJ2-3; D is unclear. The V end was cut by 9 bases, the J end by 8 bases, with 14 bases between. The length of the CDR3 is 12 residues. Germline V lookup: CDR1 KGHDR, CDR2 SFDVKD. The CDR3: CATSNRLGTQYF. CDR3 coding DNA: TGTGCCACCTCCAACAGATTGGGTACGCAGTATTTT.

The chain uses TRBV9 and TRBJ2-1, with D possibly TRBD1 on 6 matching bases. CDR3 length: 18 residues. Trimming took off 2 bases at V and 4 bases at J, with 22 bases between the two ends. The germline V gene encodes CDR1 SGDLS and CDR2 YYNGEE. CDR3 DNA sequence: TGTGCCAGCAGCGTTTCCGCCTCAGGGGTAGCAAGGTACAATGAGCAGTTCTTC. This sequence encodes CASSVSASGVARYNEQFF.

V usage is TRBV9 and J usage is TRBJ1-6; no firm D call. Trimming removed 3 bases from V and 0 bases from J, with 7 bases in between. The CDR3 is made up of 15 amino acids. The germline V gene encodes CDR1 SGDLS and CDR2 YYNGEE. As DNA, the CDR3 is TGTGCCAGCAGCGGCATGAGCTCCTATAATTCACCCCTCCACTTT. Translated, it gives CASSGMSSYNSPLHF.

This chain links TRBV30 with TRBJ2-2; 10 bases fit TRBD2. Germline assignment: CDR1 GTSNPN and CDR2 SVGIG (reference sequence). Trimming cost V 3 bases and J 4 bases; bases outside gene matches: 2. The CDR3 loop spans 14 amino acids. Written as DNA, the CDR3 is TGTGCCTGGAGAGGACTAGCGGTCACCGGGGAGCTGTTTTTT. Residues: CAWRGLAVTGELFF.

The V gene is TRBV6-5, the J gene TRBJ1-3; D is perhaps TRBD1 (6 bases). CDR1 MNHEY and CDR2 SVGAGI come from the germline V gene. The CDR3 length is 15 residues. Trimming stripped 7 bases from V and 0 bases from J, with 13 bases between. CDR3 DNA: TGTGCCAGCAAATCGACAGGTGCCTCTGGAAACACCATATATTTT. It encodes CASKSTGASGNTIYF.

This clone has only a few counts. The chain has TRBV24-1 and TRBJ2-2, with D possibly TRBD2 on 7 matching bases. The CDR3 sequence is 14 residues long. The germline V gene encodes CDR1 KGHDR and CDR2 SFDVKD. Trimming removed 9 bases at V and 0 bases at J, with 10 bases between. CDR3 coding DNA: TGTGCCACCGGGGGGGCGTCGAACACCGGGGAGCTGTTTTTT. It is translated as CATGGASNTGELFF.